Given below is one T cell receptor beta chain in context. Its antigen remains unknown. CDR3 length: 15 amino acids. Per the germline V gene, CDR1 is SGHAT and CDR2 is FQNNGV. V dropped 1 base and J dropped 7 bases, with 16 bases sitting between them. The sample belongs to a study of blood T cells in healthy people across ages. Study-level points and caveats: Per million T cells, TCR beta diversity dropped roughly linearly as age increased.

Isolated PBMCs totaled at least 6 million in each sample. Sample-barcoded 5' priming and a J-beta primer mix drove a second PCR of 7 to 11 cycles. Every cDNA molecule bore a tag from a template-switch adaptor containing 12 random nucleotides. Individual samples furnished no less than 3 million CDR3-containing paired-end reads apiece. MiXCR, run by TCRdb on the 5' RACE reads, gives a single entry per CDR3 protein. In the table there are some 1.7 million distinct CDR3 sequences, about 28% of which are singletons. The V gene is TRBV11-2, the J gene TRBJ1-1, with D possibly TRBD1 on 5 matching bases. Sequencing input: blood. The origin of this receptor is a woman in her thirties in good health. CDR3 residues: CASSLVGVTRGEAFF. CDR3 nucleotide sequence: TGTGCCAGCAGCTTAGTAGGGGTAACTCGAGGTGAAGCTTTCTTT.